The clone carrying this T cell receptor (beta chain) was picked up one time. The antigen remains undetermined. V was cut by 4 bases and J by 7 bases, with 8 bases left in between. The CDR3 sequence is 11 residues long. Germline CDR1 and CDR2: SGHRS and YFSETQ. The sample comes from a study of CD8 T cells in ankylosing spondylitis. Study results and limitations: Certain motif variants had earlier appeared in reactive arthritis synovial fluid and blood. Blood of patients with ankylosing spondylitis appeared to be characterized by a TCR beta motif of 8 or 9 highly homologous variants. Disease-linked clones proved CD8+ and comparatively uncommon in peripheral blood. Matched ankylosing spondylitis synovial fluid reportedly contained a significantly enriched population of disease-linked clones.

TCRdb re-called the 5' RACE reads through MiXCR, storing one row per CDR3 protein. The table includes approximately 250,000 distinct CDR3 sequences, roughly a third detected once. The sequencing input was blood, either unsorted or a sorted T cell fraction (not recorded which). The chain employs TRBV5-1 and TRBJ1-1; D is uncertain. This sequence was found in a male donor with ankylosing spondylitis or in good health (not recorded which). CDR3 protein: CASSQVGEAFF. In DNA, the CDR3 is TGCGCCAGCAGCCAGGTCGGTGAAGCTTTCTTT.